The T cell receptor beta chain under discussion was sequenced for a study of graft-versus-host responses after intestinal transplantation. Study-level information: Multivisceral, liver-intestinal, or isolated intestinal transplants were performed in recipients. Anti-thymocyte globulin induction was given to all recipients, followed by tacrolimus and steroids for around three years.

Sequencing used immunoSEQ multiplex PCR; TCRdb keeps in-frame clones, though not all of them. The data hold approximately 90,000 clones, with about 92% observed a single time. CDR1 and CDR2 from the germline V gene are SGHRS and YFSETQ. Trimming removed 1 base from V and 7 bases from J; junction bases left unmatched: 5. The CDR3 length is 15 residues. For this clone: Antigen: not known.

Notes on the study in general: Researchers found peak circulating GvH clone levels linked to early post-transplant HvG declines.

The V call is TRBV5-1, the J call TRBJ2-7; 13 bases are shared with TRBD2. Material: unstimulated CD8+ T cells sorted from spleen or lymph node cells, obtained before intestinal transplant. The clonotype originates from a human donor who received an intestinal transplant. CDR3: CASSLSGLAGIEQYF. DNA for the CDR3: TGCGCCAGCAGCTTGTCGGGACTAGCGGGGATAGAGCAGTACTTC.